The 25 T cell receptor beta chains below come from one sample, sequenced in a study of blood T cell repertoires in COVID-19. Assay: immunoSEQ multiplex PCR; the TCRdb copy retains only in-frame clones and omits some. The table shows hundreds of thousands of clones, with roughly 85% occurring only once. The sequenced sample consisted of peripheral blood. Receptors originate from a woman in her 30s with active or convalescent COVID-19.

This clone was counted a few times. The CDR3 nucleotides read TGTGCCAGCAGTGAAGACTTCGGGGGGAGTTCACCCCTCCACTTT. Its translation: CASSEDFGGSSPLHF. The chain is built from TRBV6-1 and TRBJ1-6; D is perhaps TRBD1 (5 bases). This CDR3 has 15 amino acids. Germline CDR1 and CDR2: MNHNS and SASEGT. V shed 1 base and J shed 9 bases, with 13 bases lying between them.

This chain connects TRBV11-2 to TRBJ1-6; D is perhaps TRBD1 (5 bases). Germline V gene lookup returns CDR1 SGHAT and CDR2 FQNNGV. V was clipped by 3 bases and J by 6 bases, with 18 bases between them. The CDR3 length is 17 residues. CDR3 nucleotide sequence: TGTGCCAGCAGCTTGGGGTGGCAGGGCGCCGGTAATTCACCCCTCCACTTT. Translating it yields CASSLGWQGAGNSPLHF.

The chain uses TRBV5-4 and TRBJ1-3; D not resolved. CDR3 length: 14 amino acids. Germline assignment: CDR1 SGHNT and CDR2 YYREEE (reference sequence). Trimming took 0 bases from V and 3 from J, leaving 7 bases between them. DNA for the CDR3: TGTGCCAGCAGCTTGGATTCCGGTGGAAACACCATATATTTT. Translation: CASSLDSGGNTIYF.

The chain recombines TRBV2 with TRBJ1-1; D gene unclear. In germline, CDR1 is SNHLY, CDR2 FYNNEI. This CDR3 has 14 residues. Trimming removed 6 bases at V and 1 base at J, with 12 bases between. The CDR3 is CASSRGAENTEAFF. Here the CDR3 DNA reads TGTGCCAGCAGCCGGGGTGCGGAGAACACTGAAGCTTTCTTT.

CDR3 loop: CASSNGLAGVVEQYF. The CDR3, as DNA: TGTGCCAGCAGTAACGGACTAGCGGGAGTTGTCGAGCAGTACTTC. The J gene is TRBJ2-7, the V gene TRBV27; 13 nucleotides agree with TRBD2. With 5 bases clipped from V and 6 bases from J, the junction kept 7 bases outside the gene matches. Per the germline V gene, CDR1 is MNHEY and CDR2 is SMNVEV (reference sequence). This CDR3 is 15 amino acids long.

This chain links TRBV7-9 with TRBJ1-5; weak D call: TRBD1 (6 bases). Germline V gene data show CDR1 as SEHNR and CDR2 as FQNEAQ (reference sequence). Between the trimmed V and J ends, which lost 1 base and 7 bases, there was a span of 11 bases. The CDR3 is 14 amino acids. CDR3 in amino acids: CASSLVRGEQPQHF. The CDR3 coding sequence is TGTGCCAGCAGCTTAGTCAGGGGAGAACAGCCCCAGCATTTT.

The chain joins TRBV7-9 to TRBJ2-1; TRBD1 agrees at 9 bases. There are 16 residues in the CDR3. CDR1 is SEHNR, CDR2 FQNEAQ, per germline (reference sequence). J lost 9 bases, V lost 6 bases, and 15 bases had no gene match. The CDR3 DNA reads TGTGCCAGCAGTTATGATAGGGGGACAGGGTCCGTTGAGCAGTTCTTC. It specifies CASSYDRGTGSVEQFF.

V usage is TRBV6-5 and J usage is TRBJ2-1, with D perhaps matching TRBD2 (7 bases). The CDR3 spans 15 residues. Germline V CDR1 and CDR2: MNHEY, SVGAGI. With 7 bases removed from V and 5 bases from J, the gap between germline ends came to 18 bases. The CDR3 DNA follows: TGTGCCAGCACCATCTGGCGGGGGCTAAACAATGAGCAGTTCTTC. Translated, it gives CASTIWRGLNNEQFF.

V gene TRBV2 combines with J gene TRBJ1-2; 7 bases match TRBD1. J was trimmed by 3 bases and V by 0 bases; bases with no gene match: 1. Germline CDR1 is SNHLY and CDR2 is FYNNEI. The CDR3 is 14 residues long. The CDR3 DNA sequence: TGTGCCAGCAGTGAAGCCCAGGGGGACTATGGCTACACCTTC. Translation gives CASSEAQGDYGYTF.

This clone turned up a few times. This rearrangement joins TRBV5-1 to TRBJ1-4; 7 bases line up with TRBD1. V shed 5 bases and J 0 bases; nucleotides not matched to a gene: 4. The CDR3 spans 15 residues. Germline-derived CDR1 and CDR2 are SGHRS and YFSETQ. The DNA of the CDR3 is TGCGCCAGCAGTAAACAGGGGACAACTAATGAAAAACTGTTTTTT. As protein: CASSKQGTTNEKLFF.

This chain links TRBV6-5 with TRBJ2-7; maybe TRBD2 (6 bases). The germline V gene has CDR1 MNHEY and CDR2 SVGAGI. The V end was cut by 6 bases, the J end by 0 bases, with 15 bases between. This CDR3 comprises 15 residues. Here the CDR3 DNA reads TGTGCCAGCAGGGAGGGGATGGGCGGCTCCTACGAGCAGTACTTC. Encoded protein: CASREGMGGSYEQYF.

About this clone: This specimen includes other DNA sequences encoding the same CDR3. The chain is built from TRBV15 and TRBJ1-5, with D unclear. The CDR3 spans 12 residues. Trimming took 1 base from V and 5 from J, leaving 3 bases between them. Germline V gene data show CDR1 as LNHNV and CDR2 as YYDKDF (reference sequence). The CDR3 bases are TGTGCCACCAGCAGAGCAGATCAGCCCCAGCATTTT. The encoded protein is CATSRADQPQHF.

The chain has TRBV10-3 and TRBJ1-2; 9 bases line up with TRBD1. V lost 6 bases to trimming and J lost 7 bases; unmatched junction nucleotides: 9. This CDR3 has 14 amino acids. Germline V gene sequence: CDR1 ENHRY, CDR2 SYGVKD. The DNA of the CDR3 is TGTGCCATCAGGGGAGTTGGACAGGGGTCTGGCTACACCTTC. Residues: CAIRGVGQGSGYTF.

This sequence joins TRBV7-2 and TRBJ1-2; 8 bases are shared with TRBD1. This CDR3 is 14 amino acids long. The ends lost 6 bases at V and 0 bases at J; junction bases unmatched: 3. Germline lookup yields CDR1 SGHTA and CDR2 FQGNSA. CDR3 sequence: CASRAQGANYGYTF. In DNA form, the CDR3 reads TGTGCCAGCAGGGCACAGGGGGCTAACTATGGCTACACCTTC.

The CDR3 nucleotides read TGTGCCAGTACCCCGGGTCAGAGAAACACCGGGGAGCTGTTTTTT. This sequence encodes CASTPGQRNTGELFF. The chain joins TRBV19 to TRBJ2-2; no definite D call. The CDR3 extends over 15 amino acids. In germline, CDR1 is LNHDA, CDR2 SQIVND (reference sequence). Between the trimmed V and J ends, which lost 7 bases and 2 bases, there was a span of 14 bases.

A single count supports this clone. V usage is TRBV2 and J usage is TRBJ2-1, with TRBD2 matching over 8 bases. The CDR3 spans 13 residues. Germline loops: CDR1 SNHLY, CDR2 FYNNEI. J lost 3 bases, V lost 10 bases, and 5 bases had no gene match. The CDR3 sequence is CAITGGDYNEQFF. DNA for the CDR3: TGTGCCATTACGGGGGGGGACTACAATGAGCAGTTCTTC.

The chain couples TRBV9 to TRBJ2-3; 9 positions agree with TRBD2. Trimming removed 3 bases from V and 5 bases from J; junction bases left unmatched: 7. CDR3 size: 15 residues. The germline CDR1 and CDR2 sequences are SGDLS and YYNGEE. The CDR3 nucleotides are TGTGCCAGCAGCGGGGTAGCGGGGGCTGGAGATACGCAGTATTTT. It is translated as CASSGVAGAGDTQYF.

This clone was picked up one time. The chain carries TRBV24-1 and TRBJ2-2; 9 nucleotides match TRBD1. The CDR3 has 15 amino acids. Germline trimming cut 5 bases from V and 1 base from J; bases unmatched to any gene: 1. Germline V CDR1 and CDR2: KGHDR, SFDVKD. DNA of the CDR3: TGTGCCACCAGTGGGGGACAGGGGAACACCGGGGAGCTGTTTTTT. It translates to CATSGGQGNTGELFF.

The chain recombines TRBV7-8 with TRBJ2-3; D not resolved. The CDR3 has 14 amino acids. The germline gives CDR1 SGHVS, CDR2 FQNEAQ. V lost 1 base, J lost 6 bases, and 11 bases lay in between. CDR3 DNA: TGTGCCAGCAGCTTAGTGGCGTTGGGCGATACGCAGTATTTT. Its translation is CASSLVALGDTQYF.

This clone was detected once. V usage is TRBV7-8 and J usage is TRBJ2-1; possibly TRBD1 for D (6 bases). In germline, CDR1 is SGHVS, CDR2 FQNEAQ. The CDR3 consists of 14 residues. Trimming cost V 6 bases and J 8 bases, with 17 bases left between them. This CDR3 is CASSRLGAIDEQFF. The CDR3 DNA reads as TGTGCCAGCAGTCGCTTGGGGGCGATCGATGAGCAGTTCTTC.

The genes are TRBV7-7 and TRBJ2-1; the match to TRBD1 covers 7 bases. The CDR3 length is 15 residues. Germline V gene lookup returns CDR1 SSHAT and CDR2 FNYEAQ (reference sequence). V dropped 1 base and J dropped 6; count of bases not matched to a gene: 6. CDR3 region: CASSLGGQPTNEQFF. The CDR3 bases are TGTGCCAGCAGCTTAGGGGGACAGCCCACCAATGAGCAGTTCTTC.

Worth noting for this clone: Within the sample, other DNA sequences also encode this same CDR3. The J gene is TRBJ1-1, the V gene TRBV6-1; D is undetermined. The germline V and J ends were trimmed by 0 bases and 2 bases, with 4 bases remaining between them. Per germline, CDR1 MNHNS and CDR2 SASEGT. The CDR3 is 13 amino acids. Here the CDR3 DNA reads TGTGCCAGCAGTGAAGCCCCTAACACTGAAGCTTTCTTT. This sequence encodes CASSEAPNTEAFF.

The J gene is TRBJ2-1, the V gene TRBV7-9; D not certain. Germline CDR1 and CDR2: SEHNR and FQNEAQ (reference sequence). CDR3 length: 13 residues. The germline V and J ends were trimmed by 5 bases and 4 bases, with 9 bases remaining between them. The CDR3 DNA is TGTGCCAGCAGCCCTCCCTATTACAATGAGCAGTTCTTC. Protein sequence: CASSPPYYNEQFF. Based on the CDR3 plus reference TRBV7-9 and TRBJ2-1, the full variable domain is DTGVSQNPRHKITKRGQNVTFRCDPISEHNRLYWYRQTLGQGPEFLTYFQNEAQLEKSRLLSDRFSAERPKGSFSTLEIQRTEQGDSAMYLCASSPPYYNEQFFGPGTRLTVL.

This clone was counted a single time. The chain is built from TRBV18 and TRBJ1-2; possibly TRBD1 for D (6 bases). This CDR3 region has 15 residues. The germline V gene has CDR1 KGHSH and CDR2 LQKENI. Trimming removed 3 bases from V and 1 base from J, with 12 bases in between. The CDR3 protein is CASSPGQHINYGYTF. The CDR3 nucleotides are TGTGCCAGCTCACCTGGACAGCATATTAACTATGGCTACACCTTC.

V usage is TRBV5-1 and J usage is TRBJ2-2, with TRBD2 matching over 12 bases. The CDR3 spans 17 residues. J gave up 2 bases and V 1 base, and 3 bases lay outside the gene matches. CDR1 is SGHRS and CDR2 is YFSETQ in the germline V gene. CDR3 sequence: CASSLWTSGANTGELFF. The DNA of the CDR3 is TGCGCCAGCAGCTTGTGGACTAGCGGGGCTAACACCGGGGAGCTGTTTTTT. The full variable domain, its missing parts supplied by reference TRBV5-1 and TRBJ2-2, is KAGVTQTPRYLIKTRGQQVTLSCSPISGHRSVSWYQQTPGQGLQFLFEYFSETQRNKGNFPGRFSGRQFSNSRSEMNVSTLELGDSALYLCASSLWTSGANTGELFFGEGSRLTVL.